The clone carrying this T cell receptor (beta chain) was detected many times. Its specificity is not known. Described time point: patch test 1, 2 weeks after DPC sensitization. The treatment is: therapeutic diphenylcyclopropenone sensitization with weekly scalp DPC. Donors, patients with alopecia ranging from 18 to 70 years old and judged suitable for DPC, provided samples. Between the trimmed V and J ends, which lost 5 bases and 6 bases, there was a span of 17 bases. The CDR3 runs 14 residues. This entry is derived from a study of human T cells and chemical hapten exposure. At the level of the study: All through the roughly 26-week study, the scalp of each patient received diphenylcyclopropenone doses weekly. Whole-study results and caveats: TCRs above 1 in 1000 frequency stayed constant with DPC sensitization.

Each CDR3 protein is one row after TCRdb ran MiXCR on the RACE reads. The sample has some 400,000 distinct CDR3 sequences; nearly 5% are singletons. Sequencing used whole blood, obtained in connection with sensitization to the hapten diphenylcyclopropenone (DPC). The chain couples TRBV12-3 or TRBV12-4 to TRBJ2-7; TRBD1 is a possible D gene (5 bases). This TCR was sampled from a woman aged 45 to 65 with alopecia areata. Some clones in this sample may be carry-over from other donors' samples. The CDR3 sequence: CASSQGDLTVEQYF. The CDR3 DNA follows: TGTGCCAGCAGTCAGGGCGATCTGACCGTCGAGCAGTACTTC.